This entry lists 16 T cell receptor beta chains sequenced from one sample in a study of T-cell reconstitution after alpha-beta-depleted transplantation in children. This sample's TCRbeta library carried unique molecular identifier barcodes. MiXCR was run by TCRdb on the PCR reads, yielding one entry per CDR3 protein. The profile shows about 140,000 distinct CDR3 sequences, 8.8% of them singletons. The sequenced sample was PBMCs, mostly from graft donor cells, obtained 180 days after TCRalphabeta/CD19-depleted stem cell transplant. The receptors stem from a female patient between 2 and 10 years old who had a stem cell transplant for congenital amegakaryocytic thrombocytopenia, so the T cells may come from the graft donor.

The sample holds many counts of this clonotype. This sequence joins TRBV29-1 and TRBJ2-1; D perhaps matches TRBD2 (6 bases). CDR3 length equals 13 residues. Germline V gives CDR1 SQVTM, CDR2 ANQGSEA. V lost 2 bases to trimming and J lost 8 bases, with 13 bases between them. The DNA of the CDR3 is TGCAGCGTTGAACCGGGAGTCATCGATGAGCAGTTCTTC. It encodes CSVEPGVIDEQFF.

About this clonotype itself: The junction departs from germline at one end; a sequencing error may be responsible. CDR3 in amino acids: CASSHFAGPDEKNSQYF. In DNA, the CDR3 is TGCGCCAGCAGCCATTTCGCGGGCCCGGATGAGAAAAACAGTCAGTACTTC. This sequence joins TRBV5-1 and TRBJ2-4, with D possibly being TRBD2 (5 bases). Germline CDR1 is SGHRS and CDR2 is YFSETQ. This CDR3 is built from 17 residues.

In its sample, this clonotype was seen many times. This chain joins TRBV7-7 and TRBJ2-5; D is unclear. The CDR3 has 13 residues. Germline CDR1 SSHAT, CDR2 FNYEAQ (reference sequence). V lost 3 bases and J 5 bases, leaving 10 bases between the germline ends. CDR3 region: CASSLDLGETQYF. The CDR3 coding sequence is TGTGCCAGCAGCTTGGATTTGGGCGAGACCCAGTACTTC.

This clonotype was observed a few times. V is TRBV7-2 and J is TRBJ2-2; D unclear. This CDR3 contains 13 residues. Germline V CDR1 and CDR2: SGHTA, FQGNSA. The V gene lost 3 bases and the J gene lost 7 bases, with 9 bases spanning the gap. The CDR3 reads CASSFLKLGELFF. CDR3 nucleotide sequence: TGTGCCAGCAGCTTCCTAAAGCTCGGGGAGCTGTTTTTT.

The CDR3 nucleotides are TGTGCCAGCAGCGTAGGACCGGGACAGGGGCAGAGTCAGCCCCAGCATTTT. Amino acids: CASSVGPGQGQSQPQHF. The chain uses TRBV7-2 and TRBJ1-5; 10 nucleotides agree with TRBD1. Germline V CDR1 and CDR2: SGHTA, FQGNSA. The CDR3 length is 17 residues. V lost 5 bases, J lost 6 bases, and 13 bases stayed unmatched. Drawing the rest from reference TRBV7-2 and TRBJ1-5, the complete variable domain is GAGVSQSPSNKVTEKGKDVELRCDPISGHTALYWYRQSLGQGLEFLIYFQGNSAPDKSGLPSDRFSAERTGGSVSTLTIQRTQQEDSAVYLCASSVGPGQGQSQPQHFGDGTRLSIL.

The chain recombines TRBV11-1 with TRBJ1-6; 9 bases are shared with TRBD1. Germline assignment: CDR1 SGHAT and CDR2 FQDESV (reference sequence). There are 15 residues in the CDR3. Trimming at V came to 5 bases and at J to 7 bases, leaving 6 bases not matched to a gene. The CDR3 DNA reads TGTGCCAGCAGCGAACCGGGACAGGGAAATTCACCCCTCCACTTT. Translation gives CASSEPGQGNSPLHF.

This clonotype was seen only a few times. The rearrangement links TRBV5-1 to TRBJ2-7; D might be TRBD1 or TRBD2, each matching 5 bases. Trimming left V 0 bases short and J 7 bases short, with 17 bases between. The CDR3 is made up of 15 amino acids. Germline CDR1 SGHRS, CDR2 YFSETQ. CDR3 sequence (DNA): TGCGCCAGCAGCTTGGAGGCAGTGGGATGGGGGGAGCAGTACTTC. Its translation is CASSLEAVGWGEQYF.

The rearrangement joins TRBV12-3 or TRBV12-4 to TRBJ1-6; D remains unclear. With 3 bases removed from V and 0 bases from J, the gap between germline ends came to 15 bases. The CDR3 sequence is 18 residues long. This CDR3 reads CASSFTPVLSSYNSPLHF. DNA of the CDR3: TGTGCCAGCAGTTTTACACCCGTCTTAAGCTCCTATAATTCACCCCTCCACTTT.

This clonotype was detected ten times or more. V is TRBV12-3 or TRBV12-4 and J is TRBJ1-6; unclear D gene. V was clipped by 6 bases and J by 9 bases, with 12 bases between them. CDR3 size: 13 residues. CDR3 sequence (DNA): TGTGCCAGCAGAACGACTGTTGGTTCACCCCTCCACTTT. Amino acid sequence: CASRTTVGSPLHF.

At least ten counts were recorded for this clonotype. The chain couples TRBV28 to TRBJ1-1; unclear D gene. The germline V and J ends were trimmed by 3 bases and 8 bases, with 7 bases remaining between them. The germline V gene has CDR1 MDHEN and CDR2 SYDVKM. The CDR3 is 11 residues long. The CDR3: CASSFRREAFF. Written as DNA, the CDR3 is TGTGCCAGCAGTTTCAGACGGGAAGCTTTCTTT.

This clonotype was seen more than once but under ten times. The genes are TRBV25-1 and TRBJ1-1; D gene unclear. Germline CDR1 is MGHDK and CDR2 is SYGVNS. The ends were cut back, 3 bases at V and 8 bases at J, with 10 bases in the middle. This CDR3 is 12 amino acids long. The CDR3 DNA sequence: TGTGCCAGCAGTGAGGGAGGTTGGGAAGCTTTCTTT. It encodes CASSEGGWEAFF.

This clonotype was observed many times. For the CDR3, the DNA is TGTGCCAGCAGCCCGCGACAGGGTACGACCTACGAGCAGTACTTC. This gives the protein CASSPRQGTTYEQYF. This sequence joins TRBV9 and TRBJ2-7; 7 bases are a match to TRBD1. Germline CDR1 and CDR2: SGDLS and YYNGEE. The CDR3 is made up of 15 amino acids. J lost 2 bases, V lost 4 bases, and 9 bases had no gene match.

This clonotype was seen a handful of times. This sequence joins TRBV4-1 and TRBJ2-7, with 11 bases fitting TRBD1. Trimming at V came to 0 bases and at J to 5 bases, leaving 24 bases not matched to a gene. The CDR3 has 22 residues. From germline, CDR1 is MGHRA and CDR2 YSYEKL. CDR3 region: CASSQDPKIRLGTGGKEDEQYF. In nucleotides, the CDR3 is TGCGCCAGCAGCCAAGACCCCAAGATCCGGCTCGGGACAGGGGGAAAAGAGGACGAGCAGTACTTC.

This clonotype was detected ten times or more. The CDR3, as DNA: TGTGCCAGCAGTTTAAACCCCGGTAGCGCGATAAACATTCAGTACTTC. It specifies CASSLNPGSAINIQYF. The genes are TRBV28 and TRBJ2-4; tentatively, D is TRBD2 (5 bases). Germline CDR1 MDHEN, CDR2 SYDVKM. The CDR3 is 16 amino acids. Trimming shortened V by 2 bases and J by 6 bases, and 17 bases separated the two germline ends.

This clonotype was counted many times. V usage is TRBV19 and J usage is TRBJ2-7; D is ambiguous. The V end was cut by 1 base, the J end by 3 bases, with 13 bases between. The CDR3 runs 15 residues. Germline V gene lookup returns CDR1 LNHDA and CDR2 SQIVND (reference sequence). CDR3 sequence reads: CASSIAPLDGYEQYF. In DNA, the CDR3 is TGTGCCAGTAGTATAGCCCCATTGGACGGCTACGAGCAGTACTTC.

This clonotype was detected ten times or more. The rearrangement uses TRBV5-1 and TRBJ2-6; D gene uncertain. The germline CDR1 and CDR2 sequences are SGHRS and YFSETQ. V was shortened by 4 bases and J by 0 bases, with 8 bases between the two germline ends. This CDR3 has 15 amino acids. For the CDR3, the DNA is TGCGCCAGCAGCCTTGGGCTCTCTGGGGCCAACGTCCTGACTTTC. It encodes CASSLGLSGANVLTF.